This T cell receptor (beta chain) is drawn from a study of T-cell memory formation after mild COVID-19. The germline V gene has CDR1 LNHNV and CDR2 YYDKDF (reference sequence). The CDR3 length is 13 residues. Trimming shortened V by 5 bases and J by 8 bases, and 15 bases separated the two germline ends. This clonotype has more than one count but fewer than ten. The antigen is unknown. Study-wide findings and caveats: Of the contracting clones, CD4+ ones lay mainly in CM and EM, and CD8+ ones in EMRA. Memory sampled before infection contained some responding clones, suggesting cross-reactive memory joined.

Sample barcodes and UMIs were carried by the TCR alpha and TCR beta cDNA libraries that 5'RACE generated with constant-segment primers. TCRdb used MiXCR to reprocess the 5' RACE reads, holding one entry per CDR3 protein. Of approximately 560,000 distinct CDR3 sequences listed, 15% to 20% are singletons. The sample consisted of PBMCs or a T cell subset sorted from them (not recorded which). The sequence was obtained from an adult woman who had mild COVID-19 (a few samples of this study predate the infection). Cell type and time point are not known. The chain is built from TRBV15 and TRBJ1-2; the D is unclear. The CDR3 nucleotides are TGTGCCACCAGCCCCCGAGGTTCGGGAGGCTACACCTTC. Encoded protein: CATSPRGSGGYTF.